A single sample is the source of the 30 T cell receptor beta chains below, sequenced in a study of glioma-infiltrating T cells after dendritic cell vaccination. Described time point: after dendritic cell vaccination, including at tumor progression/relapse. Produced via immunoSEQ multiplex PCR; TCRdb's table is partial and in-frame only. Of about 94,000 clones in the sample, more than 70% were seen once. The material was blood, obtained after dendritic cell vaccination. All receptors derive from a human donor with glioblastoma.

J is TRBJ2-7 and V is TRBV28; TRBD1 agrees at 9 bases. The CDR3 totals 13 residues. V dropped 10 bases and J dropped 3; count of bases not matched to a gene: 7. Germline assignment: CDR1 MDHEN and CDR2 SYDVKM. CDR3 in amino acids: CATVGTGFYEQYF. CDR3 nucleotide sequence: TGTGCCACCGTCGGGACAGGGTTCTACGAGCAGTACTTC.

The CDR3 bases are TGTGCCAGCAGCCTTACGGGACAGACATACTCTGGGGCCAACGTCCTGACTTTC. It yields the protein CASSLTGQTYSGANVLTF. This chain uses TRBV7-3 with TRBJ2-6; 7 positions match TRBD1. Losses at the gene ends were 5 bases for V and 0 bases for J; bases not matched to a gene: 10. The length of the CDR3 is 18 residues. Germline values: CDR1 SGHTA, CDR2 FQGTGA.

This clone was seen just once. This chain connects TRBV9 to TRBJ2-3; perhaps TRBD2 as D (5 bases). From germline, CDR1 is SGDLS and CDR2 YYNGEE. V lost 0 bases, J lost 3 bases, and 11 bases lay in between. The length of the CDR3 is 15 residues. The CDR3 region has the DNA TGTGCCAGCAGCGTAGTGGCTAGCTTAACAGATACGCAGTATTTT. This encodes CASSVVASLTDTQYF.

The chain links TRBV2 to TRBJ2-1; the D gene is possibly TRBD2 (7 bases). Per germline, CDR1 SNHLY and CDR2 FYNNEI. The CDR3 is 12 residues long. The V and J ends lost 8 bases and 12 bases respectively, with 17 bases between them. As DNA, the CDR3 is TGTGCCAGCTTGCGGGGAGGGGGAGGGCAGTTCTTC. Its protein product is CASLRGGGGQFF.

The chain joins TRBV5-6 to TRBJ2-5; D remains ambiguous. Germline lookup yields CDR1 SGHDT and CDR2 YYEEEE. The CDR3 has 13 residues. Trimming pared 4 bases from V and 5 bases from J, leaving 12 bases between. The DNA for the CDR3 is TGTGCCAGCAGCGATTTCACCAGGGAGACCCAGTACTTC. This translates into CASSDFTRETQYF.

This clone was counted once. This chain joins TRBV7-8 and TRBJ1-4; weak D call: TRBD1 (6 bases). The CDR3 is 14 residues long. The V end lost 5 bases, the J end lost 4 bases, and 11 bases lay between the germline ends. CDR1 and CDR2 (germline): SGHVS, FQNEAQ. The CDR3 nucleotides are TGTGCCAGCAGCCTAGACAGGCTTAATGAAAAACTGTTTTTT. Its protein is CASSLDRLNEKLFF. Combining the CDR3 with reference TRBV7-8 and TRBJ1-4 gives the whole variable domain GAGVSQSPRYKVAKRGQDVALRCDPISGHVSLFWYQQALGQGPEFLTYFQNEAQLDKSGLPSDRFFAERPEGSVSTLKIQRTQQEDSAVYLCASSLDRLNEKLFFGSGTQLSVL.

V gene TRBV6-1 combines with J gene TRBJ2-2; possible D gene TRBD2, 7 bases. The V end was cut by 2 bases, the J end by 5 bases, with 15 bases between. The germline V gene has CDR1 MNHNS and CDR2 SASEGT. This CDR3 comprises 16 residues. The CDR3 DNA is TGTGCCAGCAGTGAATGGGGGAGGGGGGATACCGGGGAGCTGTTTTTT. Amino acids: CASSEWGRGDTGELFF.

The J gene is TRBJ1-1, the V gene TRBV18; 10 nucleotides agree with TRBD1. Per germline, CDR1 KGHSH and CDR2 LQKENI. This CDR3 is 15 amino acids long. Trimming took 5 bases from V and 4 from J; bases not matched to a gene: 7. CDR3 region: CASSARDRGITEAFF. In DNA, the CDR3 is TGTGCCAGCTCAGCCCGGGACAGGGGAATCACTGAAGCTTTCTTT. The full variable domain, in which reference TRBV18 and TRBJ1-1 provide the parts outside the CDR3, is NAGVMQNPRHLVRRRGQEARLRCSPMKGHSHVYWYRQLPEEGLKFMVYLQKENIIDESGMPKERFSAEFPKEGPSILRIQQVVRGDSAAYFCASSARDRGITEAFFGQGTRLTVV.

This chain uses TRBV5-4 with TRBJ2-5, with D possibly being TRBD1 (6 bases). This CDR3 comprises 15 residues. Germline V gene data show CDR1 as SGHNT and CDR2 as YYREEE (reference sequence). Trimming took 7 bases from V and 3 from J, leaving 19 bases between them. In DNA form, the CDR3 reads TGTGCCAGCGTGGGTCAGGGGCAGGAAAAAGAGACCCAGTACTTC. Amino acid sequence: CASVGQGQEKETQYF.

The DNA for the CDR3 is TGTGCCAGTAGTATAGACGAATCGGGAATAGCGGCCAACTCCTACAATGAGCAGTTCTTC. Its translation is CASSIDESGIAANSYNEQFF. J is TRBJ2-1 and V is TRBV19; D might be TRBD2 (6 bases). The CDR3 runs to 20 residues. Trimming pared 0 bases from V and 0 bases from J, leaving 21 bases between. Germline lookup yields CDR1 LNHDA and CDR2 SQIVND (reference sequence).

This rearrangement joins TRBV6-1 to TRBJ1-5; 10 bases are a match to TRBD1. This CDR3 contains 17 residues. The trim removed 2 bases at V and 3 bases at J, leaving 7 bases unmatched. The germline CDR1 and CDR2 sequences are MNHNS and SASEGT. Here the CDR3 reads CASSELGGTGANQPQHF. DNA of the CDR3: TGTGCCAGCAGTGAATTGGGGGGGACAGGGGCCAATCAGCCCCAGCATTTT.

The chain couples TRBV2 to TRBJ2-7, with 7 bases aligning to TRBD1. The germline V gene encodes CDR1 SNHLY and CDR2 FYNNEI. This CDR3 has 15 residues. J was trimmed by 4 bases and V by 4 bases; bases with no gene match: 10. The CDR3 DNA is TGTGCCAGCAGTGGGTTAGACAGGGTGGGTTACGAGCAGTACTTC. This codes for CASSGLDRVGYEQYF.

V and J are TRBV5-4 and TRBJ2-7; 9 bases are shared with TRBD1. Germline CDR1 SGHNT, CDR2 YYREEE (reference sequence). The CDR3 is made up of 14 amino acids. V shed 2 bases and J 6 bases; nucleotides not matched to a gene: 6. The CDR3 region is CASSFGQGFSEQYF. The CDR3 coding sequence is TGTGCCAGCAGCTTTGGACAGGGGTTCTCCGAGCAGTACTTC.

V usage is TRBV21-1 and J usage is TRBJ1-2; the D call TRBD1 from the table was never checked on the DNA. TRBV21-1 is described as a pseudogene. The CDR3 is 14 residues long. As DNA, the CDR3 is TGTGCCAGCAGATTCAGGGAAGGGGCTTATGGCTACACCTTC. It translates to CASRFREGAYGYTF.

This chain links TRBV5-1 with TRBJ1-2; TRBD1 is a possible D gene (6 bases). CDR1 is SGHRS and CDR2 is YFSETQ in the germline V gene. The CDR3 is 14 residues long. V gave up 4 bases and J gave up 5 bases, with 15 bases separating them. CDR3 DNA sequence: TGCGCCAGCAGCGCACCCGGGACACCTTATGGCTACACCTTC. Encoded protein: CASSAPGTPYGYTF. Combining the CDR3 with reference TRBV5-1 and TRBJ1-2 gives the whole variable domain KAGVTQTPRYLIKTRGQQVTLSCSPISGHRSVSWYQQTPGQGLQFLFEYFSETQRNKGNFPGRFSGRQFSNSRSEMNVSTLELGDSALYLCASSAPGTPYGYTFGSGTRLTVV.

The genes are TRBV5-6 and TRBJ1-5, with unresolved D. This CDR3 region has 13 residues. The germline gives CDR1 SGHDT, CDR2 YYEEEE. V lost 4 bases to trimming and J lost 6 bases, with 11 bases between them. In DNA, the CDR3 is TGTGCCAGCAGCGCGGATCTGGCTCAGCCCCAGCATTTT. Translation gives CASSADLAQPQHF.

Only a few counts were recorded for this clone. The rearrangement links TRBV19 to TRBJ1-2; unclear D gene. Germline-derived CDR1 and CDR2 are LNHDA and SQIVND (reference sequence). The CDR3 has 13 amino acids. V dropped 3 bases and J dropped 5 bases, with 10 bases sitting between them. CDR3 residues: CASSILEGYGYTF. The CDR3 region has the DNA TGTGCCAGTAGTATTCTAGAAGGATATGGCTACACCTTC.

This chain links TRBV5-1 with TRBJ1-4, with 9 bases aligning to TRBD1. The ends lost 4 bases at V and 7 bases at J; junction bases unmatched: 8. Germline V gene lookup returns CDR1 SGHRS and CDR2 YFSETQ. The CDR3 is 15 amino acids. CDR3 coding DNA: TGCGCCAGCAGCCCGACCGACAGGGGGGTTGAAAAACTGTTTTTT. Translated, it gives CASSPTDRGVEKLFF. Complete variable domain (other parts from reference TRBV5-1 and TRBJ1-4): KAGVTQTPRYLIKTRGQQVTLSCSPISGHRSVSWYQQTPGQGLQFLFEYFSETQRNKGNFPGRFSGRQFSNSRSEMNVSTLELGDSALYLCASSPTDRGVEKLFFGSGTQLSVL.

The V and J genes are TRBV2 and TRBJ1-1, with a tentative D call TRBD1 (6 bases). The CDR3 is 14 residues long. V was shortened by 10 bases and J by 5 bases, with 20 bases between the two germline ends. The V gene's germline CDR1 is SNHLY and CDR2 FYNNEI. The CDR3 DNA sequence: TGTGCCACAACGCACAGGGCTGTTGGTACTGAAGCTTTCTTT. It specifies CATTHRAVGTEAFF.

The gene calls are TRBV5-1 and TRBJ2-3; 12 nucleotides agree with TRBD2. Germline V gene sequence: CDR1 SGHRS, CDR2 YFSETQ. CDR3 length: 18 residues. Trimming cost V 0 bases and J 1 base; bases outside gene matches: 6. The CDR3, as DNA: TGCGCCAGCAGCTTGGGCGGACTAGCGGGGTCCCGCACAGATACGCAGTATTTT. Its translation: CASSLGGLAGSRTDTQYF. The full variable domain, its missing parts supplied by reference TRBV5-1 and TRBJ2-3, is KAGVTQTPRYLIKTRGQQVTLSCSPISGHRSVSWYQQTPGQGLQFLFEYFSETQRNKGNFPGRFSGRQFSNSRSEMNVSTLELGDSALYLCASSLGGLAGSRTDTQYFGPGTRLTVL.

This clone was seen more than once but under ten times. The CDR3 here is CASRGASKNEQYF. The CDR3, as DNA: TGCGCCAGCAGGGGGGCCAGCAAAAACGAGCAGTACTTC. The chain links TRBV5-1 to TRBJ2-7; a weak D match, TRBD1 (6 bases). V shed 5 bases and J shed 5 bases, with 14 bases lying between them. From germline, CDR1 is SGHRS and CDR2 YFSETQ. The CDR3 is 13 residues long.

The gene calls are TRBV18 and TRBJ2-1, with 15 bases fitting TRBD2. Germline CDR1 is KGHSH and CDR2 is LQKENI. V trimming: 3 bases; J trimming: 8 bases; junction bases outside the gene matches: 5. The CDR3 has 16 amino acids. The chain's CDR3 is CASSPKGLAGGYEQFF. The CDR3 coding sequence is TGTGCCAGCTCACCCAAGGGACTAGCGGGAGGCTATGAGCAGTTCTTC.

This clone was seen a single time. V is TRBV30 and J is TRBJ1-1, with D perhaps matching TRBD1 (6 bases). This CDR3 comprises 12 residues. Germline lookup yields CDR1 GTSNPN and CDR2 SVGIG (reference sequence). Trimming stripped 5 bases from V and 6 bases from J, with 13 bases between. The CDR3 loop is CAWQGFYAEAFF. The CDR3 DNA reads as TGTGCCTGGCAGGGGTTTTACGCTGAAGCTTTCTTT.

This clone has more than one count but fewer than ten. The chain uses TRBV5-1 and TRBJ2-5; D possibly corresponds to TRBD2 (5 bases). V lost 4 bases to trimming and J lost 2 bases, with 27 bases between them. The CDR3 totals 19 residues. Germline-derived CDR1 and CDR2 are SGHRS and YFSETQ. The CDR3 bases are TGCGCCAGCAGCGATGGCGGGCTAGTTACCTGGGCTTCTCAAGAGACCCAGTACTTC. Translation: CASSDGGLVTWASQETQYF.

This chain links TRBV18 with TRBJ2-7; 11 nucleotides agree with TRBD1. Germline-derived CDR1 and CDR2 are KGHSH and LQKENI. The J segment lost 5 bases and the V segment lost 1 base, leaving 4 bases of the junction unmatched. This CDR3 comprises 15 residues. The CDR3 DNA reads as TGTGCCAGCTCACCACGGAAGGGACAGGGGGACGAGCAGTACTTC. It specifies CASSPRKGQGDEQYF.

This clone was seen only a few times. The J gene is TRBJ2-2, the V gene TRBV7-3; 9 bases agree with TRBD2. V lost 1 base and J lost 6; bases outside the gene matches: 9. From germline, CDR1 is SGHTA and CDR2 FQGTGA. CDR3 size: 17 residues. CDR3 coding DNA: TGTGCCAGCAGCTTAATGTCGGGGCTAGCGGGATCCGGGGAGCTGTTTTTT. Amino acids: CASSLMSGLAGSGELFF.

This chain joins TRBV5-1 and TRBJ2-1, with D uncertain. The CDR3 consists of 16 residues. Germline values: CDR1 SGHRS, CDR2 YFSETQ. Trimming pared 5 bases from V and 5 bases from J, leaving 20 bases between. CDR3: CASSLALHTRDNEQFF. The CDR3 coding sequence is TGCGCCAGCAGTCTTGCCCTCCATACTCGGGACAATGAGCAGTTCTTC. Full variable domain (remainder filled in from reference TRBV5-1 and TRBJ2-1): KAGVTQTPRYLIKTRGQQVTLSCSPISGHRSVSWYQQTPGQGLQFLFEYFSETQRNKGNFPGRFSGRQFSNSRSEMNVSTLELGDSALYLCASSLALHTRDNEQFFGPGTRLTVL.

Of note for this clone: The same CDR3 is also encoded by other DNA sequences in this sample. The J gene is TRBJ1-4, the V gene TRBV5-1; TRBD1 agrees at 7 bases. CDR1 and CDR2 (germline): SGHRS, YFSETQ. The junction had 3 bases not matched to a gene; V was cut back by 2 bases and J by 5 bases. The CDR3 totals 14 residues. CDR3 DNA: TGCGCCAGCAGCTTAGGCAGGGGGAATGAAAAACTGTTTTTT. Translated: CASSLGRGNEKLFF.

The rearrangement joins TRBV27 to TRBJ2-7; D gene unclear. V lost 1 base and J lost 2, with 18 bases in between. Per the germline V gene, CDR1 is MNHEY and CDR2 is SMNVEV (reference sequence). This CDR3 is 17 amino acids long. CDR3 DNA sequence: TGTGCCAGCAGTTTATTGATGGGCCCCTATAATACCTACGAGCAGTACTTC. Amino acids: CASSLLMGPYNTYEQYF.

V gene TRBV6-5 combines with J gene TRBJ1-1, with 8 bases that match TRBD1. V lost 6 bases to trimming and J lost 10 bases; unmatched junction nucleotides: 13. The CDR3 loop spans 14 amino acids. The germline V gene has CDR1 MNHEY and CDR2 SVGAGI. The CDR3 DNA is TGTGCCAGCAGGAAGACAGGGGATAGGTATGGAGCTTTCTTT. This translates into CASRKTGDRYGAFF.